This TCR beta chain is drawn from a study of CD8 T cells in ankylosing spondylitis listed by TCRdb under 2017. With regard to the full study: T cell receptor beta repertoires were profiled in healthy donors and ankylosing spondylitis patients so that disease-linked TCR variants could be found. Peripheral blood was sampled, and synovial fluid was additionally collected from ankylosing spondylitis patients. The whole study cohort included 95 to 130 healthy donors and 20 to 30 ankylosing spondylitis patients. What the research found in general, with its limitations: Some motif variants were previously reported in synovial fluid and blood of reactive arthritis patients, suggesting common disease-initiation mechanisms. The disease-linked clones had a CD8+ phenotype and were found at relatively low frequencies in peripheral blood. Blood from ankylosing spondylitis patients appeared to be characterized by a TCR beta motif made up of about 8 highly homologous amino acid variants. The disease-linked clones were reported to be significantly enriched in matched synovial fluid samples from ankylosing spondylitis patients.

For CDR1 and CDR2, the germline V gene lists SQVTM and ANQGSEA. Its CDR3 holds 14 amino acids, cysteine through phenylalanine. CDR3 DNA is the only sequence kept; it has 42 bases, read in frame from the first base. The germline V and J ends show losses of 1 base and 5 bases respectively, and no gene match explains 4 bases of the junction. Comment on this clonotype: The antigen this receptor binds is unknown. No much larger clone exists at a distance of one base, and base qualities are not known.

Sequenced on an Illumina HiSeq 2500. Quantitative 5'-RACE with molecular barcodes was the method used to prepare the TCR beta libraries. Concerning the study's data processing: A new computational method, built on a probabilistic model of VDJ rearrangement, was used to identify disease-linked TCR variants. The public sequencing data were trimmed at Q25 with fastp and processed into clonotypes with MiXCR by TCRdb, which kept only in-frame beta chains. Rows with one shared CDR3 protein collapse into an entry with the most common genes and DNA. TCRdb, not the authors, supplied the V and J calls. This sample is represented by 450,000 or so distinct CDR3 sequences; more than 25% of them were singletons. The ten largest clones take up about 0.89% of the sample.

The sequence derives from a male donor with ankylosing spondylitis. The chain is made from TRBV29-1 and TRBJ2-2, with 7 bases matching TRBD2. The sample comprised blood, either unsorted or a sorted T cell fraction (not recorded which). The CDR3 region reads CSVEVAGVTGELFF. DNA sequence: TGCAGCGTTGAAGTGGCGGGAGTTACCGGGGAGCTGTTTTTT.